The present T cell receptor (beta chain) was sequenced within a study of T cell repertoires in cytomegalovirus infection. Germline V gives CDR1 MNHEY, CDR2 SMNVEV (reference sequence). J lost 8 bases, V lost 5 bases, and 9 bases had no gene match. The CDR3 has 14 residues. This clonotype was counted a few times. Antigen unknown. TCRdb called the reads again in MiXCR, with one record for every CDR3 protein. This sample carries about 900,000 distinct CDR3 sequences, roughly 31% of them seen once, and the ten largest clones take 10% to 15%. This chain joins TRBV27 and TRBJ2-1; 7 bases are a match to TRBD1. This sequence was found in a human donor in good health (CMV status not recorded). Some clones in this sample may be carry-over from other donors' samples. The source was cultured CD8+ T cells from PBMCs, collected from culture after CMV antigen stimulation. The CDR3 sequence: CASSNWGQLHEQFF. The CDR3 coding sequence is TGTGCCAGCAGTAACTGGGGACAGTTGCATGAGCAGTTCTTC.